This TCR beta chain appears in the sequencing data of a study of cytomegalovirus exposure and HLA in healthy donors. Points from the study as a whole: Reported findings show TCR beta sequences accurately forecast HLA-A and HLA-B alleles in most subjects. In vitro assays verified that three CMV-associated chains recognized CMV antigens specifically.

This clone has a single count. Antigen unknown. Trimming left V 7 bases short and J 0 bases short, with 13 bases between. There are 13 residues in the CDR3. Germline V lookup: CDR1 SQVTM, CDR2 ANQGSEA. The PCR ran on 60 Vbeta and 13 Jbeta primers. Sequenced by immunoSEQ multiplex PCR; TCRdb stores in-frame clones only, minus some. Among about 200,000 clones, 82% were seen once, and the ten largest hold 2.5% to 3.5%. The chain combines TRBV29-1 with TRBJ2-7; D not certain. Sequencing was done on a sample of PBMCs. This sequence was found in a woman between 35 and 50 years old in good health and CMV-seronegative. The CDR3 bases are TGCAGCGCCACGACATCCTACTCCTACGAGCAGTACTTC. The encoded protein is CSATTSYSYEQYF.